This TCR beta chain was recovered during a study of tumor-infiltrating lymphocytes in localized non-small cell lung cancer. Looking at the study overall: From each patient, both tumor and uninvolved lung, non-adjacent to tumor, were sampled.

V lost 0 bases to trimming and J lost 6 bases, with 8 bases between them. Germline V gene data show CDR1 as ENHRY and CDR2 as SYGVKD. The length of the CDR3 is 14 residues. TCRdb's copy holds only in-frame clones and misses some; the assay was immunoSEQ multiplex PCR. Among about 15,000 clones listed, roughly four fifths were seen once. The sequenced sample was lung tumor tissue. This chain joins TRBV10-3 and TRBJ1-4; D may be TRBD1 (6 bases). The sequence was obtained from a human donor with non-small cell lung cancer. CDR3 region: CAISESAGDEKLFF. The CDR3, as DNA: TGTGCCATCAGTGAGTCTGCAGGGGATGAAAAACTGTTTTTT.